The T cell receptor beta chain described here comes from a study of T cells expressing NK-cell markers. Study background: Of eight sequenced donors, seven were HCMV-seropositive and one HCMV-seronegative.

One entry per CDR3 protein, without DNA, is what TCRdb gives after re-calling the 5' RACE reads. Recorded here are roughly 160,000 distinct CDR3 sequences; the top ten clones represent around 18%. The CDR3 has 16 residues. The sequenced sample consisted of blood T cells: a sorted CD56 or NKG2C T cell subset, CD4+ or CD8+ T cells, or bulk PBMC T cells (not recorded which). The chain is built from TRBV12-3 or TRBV12-4 and TRBJ1-5; there is no DNA to check the TCRdb D call of TRBD1. The clonotype originates from a woman between 18 and 70 years old in good health. CDR3 residues: CASSPPGQGGNQPQHF.